The TCR beta chain described here comes from a study of blood T cell repertoires in COVID-19. Study context: The United States, Italy and Spain provided the acute and convalescent COVID-19 samples. T cells, B-cell-depleted T cells, or PBMCs supplied cDNA or gDNA.

The germline gives CDR1 MNHEY, CDR2 SVGEGT. There are 18 residues in the CDR3. V was clipped by 5 bases and J by 0 bases, with 21 bases between them. Only in-frame clones appear in the TCRdb table, and some are missing; sequencing was by immunoSEQ multiplex PCR. This repertoire shows about 90,000 clones, just under 85% found once; its top ten account for roughly 10%. This chain connects TRBV6-2 or TRBV6-3 to TRBJ2-3, with D possibly TRBD2 on 6 matching bases. The source material was peripheral blood. The receptor was derived from a woman aged 65 to 85 with active or convalescent COVID-19. Here the CDR3 reads CASSPSVRAGSSTDTQYF. The DNA for the CDR3 is TGTGCCAGCAGTCCCAGCGTAAGAGCGGGCTCTAGCACAGATACGCAGTATTTT.